The rows below give T cell receptor beta chains drawn from one sample of a study of glioma-infiltrating T cells. MiXCR was run by TCRdb on the multiplex PCR reads, yielding one entry per CDR3 protein. The table lists around 180,000 distinct CDR3 sequences, around 45% of them singletons. The sample consisted of glioma tissue, nonneoplastic brain tissue, or PBMCs (not recorded which). All receptors come from a human donor with low-grade glioma or glioblastoma, undergoing nonglioma brain surgery, or in good health (not recorded which). The conserved cysteine and the conserved F or W are not part of the CDR3 here. D genes are given only for firm matches. Expanded clones get a size class; other rows say once, few or many, or leave the size out.

- TRBJ1-1 TRBV20-1 - SAPDRNTEAS
few TRBJ2-1 TRBV19 TRBD2 ASSPLAGGPNEQF
many TRBJ2-1 TRBV20-1 TRBD1 SAPGQGANEQF
few TRBJ1-6 TRBV9 - ASSESGLEQGIHNSPLH
many TRBJ2-1 TRBV20-1 - SVGGAGEQF
many TRBJ2-7 TRBV2 - ASSEGLRSSYEQY
- TRBJ2-7 TRBV12-3/TRBV12-4 - ASSFQRLSYEQY
- TRBJ2-3 TRBV20-1 - SVETGPDKQY
- TRBJ2-5 TRBV29-1 - SVRNPLGQETQY
once TRBJ1-1 TRBV20-1 - SARPSDRSNTEAF
few TRBJ1-2 TRBV5-4 - ASSSDPGGNYGYT
- TRBJ1-6 TRBV7-6 - ASSSDRNEPLH
many TRBJ2-7 TRBV6-1 - ASSGLKGEQY
many TRBJ2-3 TRBV28 TRBD2 ASSGSGEHTDTQY
many TRBJ2-7 TRBV19 - ASSSGLYEQY
- TRBJ2-3 TRBV6-1 TRBD2 AISESRGECCTDTQY
few TRBJ2-1 TRBV3-1 - ATTNYNEQF
- TRBJ1-3 TRBV15 - ATRSTTGFSGNTIY
many TRBJ2-3 TRBV7-3 - ASSLSADRSTDTQY
many TRBJ2-1 TRBV6-6 - ASSYEGSVNEQF
- TRBJ1-2 TRBV9 TRBD1 ASSGPGGARYGYT
- TRBJ1-1 TRBV12-3/TRBV12-4 TRBD1 ASTFLGGRGEAF
- TRBJ1-2 TRBV24-1 TRBD1 ATSDRTGGAKGYT
few TRBJ2-7 TRBV3-1 TRBD1 ASSQDADRGYEQY
once TRBJ1-1 TRBV13 TRBD1 ASRAKGQGGTEAF
- TRBJ2-7 TRBV13 TRBD1 ASSLFSLSGQRYEQY
many TRBJ2-3 TRBV28 TRBD1 ASRLDRTDTQY
many TRBJ1-1 TRBV2 - ASREPLIEAF
- TRBJ1-5 TRBV19 - ASSPGPPGSNQPQH
- TRBJ2-1 TRBV5-1 TRBD2 ASSSLTSGPNEQF
many TRBJ2-7 TRBV6-1 - ASSLQGGSYEQY
- TRBJ2-7 TRBV4-1 - ASSQEVGTYEQY
many TRBJ1-5 TRBV7-2 - ASSADSNQPQH
- TRBJ1-5 TRBV19 - ASSIREGGQWGNQPQH
- TRBJ2-3 TRBV7-6 - ASSEGLGESTDTQY
- TRBJ2-7 TRBV4-1 - ASSQDPKRVQDEQY
many TRBJ2-7 TRBV28 TRBD2 ASSSLGRAGGYYEQY
- TRBJ2-7 TRBV28 TRBD2 ASSQTGRGEQY
few TRBJ2-3 TRBV29-1 - SVAWTRTDTQY
few TRBJ1-1 TRBV7-9 TRBD1 ASSPRTGGITEAF
many TRBJ1-2 TRBV7-2 - ASSNGGGGGYT
many TRBJ2-2 TRBV6-1 TRBD2 ASSDLAGVSTGELF
once TRBJ2-4 TRBV7-2 - ASSFPTAQAKNIQY
- TRBJ2-5 TRBV10-3 - AISEPGETQY
- TRBJ2-1 TRBV12-3/TRBV12-4 - ASSFPGNEQF